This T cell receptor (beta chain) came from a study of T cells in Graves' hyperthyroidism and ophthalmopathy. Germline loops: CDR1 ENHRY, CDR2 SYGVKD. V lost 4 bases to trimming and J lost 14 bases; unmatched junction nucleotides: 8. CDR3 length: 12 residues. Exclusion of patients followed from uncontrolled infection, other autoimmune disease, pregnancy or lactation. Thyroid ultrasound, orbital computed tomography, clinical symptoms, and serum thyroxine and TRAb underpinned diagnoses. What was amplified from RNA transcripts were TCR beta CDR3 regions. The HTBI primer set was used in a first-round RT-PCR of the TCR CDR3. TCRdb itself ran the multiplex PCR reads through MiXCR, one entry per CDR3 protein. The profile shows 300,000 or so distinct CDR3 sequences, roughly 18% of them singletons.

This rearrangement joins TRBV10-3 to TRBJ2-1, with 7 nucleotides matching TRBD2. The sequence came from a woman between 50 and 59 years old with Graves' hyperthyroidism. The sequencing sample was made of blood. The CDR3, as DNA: TGTGCCATCAGTGGAACGACTAGCAGAAAGTTCTTC. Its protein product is CAISGTTSRKFF.